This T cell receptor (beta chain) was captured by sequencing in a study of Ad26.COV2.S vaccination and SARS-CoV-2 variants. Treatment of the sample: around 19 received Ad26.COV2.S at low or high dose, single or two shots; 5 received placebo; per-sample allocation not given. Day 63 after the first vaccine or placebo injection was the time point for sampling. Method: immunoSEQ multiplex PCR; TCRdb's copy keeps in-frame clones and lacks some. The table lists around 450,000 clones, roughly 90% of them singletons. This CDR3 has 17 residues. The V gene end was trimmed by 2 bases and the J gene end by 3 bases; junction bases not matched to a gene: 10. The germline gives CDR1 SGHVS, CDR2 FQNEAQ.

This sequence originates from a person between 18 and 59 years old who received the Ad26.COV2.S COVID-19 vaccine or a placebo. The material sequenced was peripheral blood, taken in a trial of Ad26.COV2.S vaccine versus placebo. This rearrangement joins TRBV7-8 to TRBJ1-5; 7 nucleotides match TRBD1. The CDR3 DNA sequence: TGTGCCAGCAGCTTACTCAGGGGGGGGCAGGACAATCAGCCCCAGCATTTT. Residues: CASSLLRGGQDNQPQHF. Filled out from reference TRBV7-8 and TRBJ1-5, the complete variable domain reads GAGVSQSPRYKVAKRGQDVALRCDPISGHVSLFWYQQALGQGPEFLTYFQNEAQLDKSGLPSDRFFAERPEGSVSTLKIQRTQQEDSAVYLCASSLLRGGQDNQPQHFGDGTRLSIL.